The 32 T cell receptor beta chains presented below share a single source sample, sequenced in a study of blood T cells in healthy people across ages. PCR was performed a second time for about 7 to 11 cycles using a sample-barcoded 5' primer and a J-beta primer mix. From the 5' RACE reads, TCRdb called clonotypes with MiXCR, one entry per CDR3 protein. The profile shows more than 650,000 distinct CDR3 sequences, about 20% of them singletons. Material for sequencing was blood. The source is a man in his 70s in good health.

CDR3 nucleotide sequence: TGTGCCAGTAGTATAAATCTAGCGGGATACAATGAGCAGTTCTTC. Translating gives CASSINLAGYNEQFF. This chain joins TRBV19 and TRBJ2-1; 9 positions match TRBD2. This CDR3 is 15 amino acids long. CDR1 and CDR2 from the germline V gene are LNHDA and SQIVND (reference sequence). Unmatched junction bases numbered 3, after V lost 2 bases and J lost 4 bases.

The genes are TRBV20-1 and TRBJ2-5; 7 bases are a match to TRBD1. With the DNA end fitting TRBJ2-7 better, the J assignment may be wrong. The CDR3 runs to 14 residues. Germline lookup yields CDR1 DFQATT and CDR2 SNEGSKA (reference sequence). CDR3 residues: CSARVDRVLNEQYF. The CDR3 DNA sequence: TGCAGTGCTAGAGTAGACAGGGTTCTGAACGAGCAGTACTTC.

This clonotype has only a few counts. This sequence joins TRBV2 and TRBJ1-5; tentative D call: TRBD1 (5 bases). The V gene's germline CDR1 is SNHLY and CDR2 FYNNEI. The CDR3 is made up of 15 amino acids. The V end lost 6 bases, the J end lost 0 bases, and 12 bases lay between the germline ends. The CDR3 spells CASSQEGVSNQPQHF. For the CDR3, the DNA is TGTGCCAGCAGCCAAGAAGGGGTTAGCAATCAGCCCCAGCATTTT.

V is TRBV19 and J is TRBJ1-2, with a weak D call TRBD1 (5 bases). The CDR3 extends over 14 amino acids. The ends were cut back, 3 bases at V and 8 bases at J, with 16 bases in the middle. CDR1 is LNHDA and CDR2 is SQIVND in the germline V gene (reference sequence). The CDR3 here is CASSIQGRVRGYTF. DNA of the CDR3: TGTGCCAGTAGTATCCAGGGAAGGGTTCGAGGCTACACCTTC.

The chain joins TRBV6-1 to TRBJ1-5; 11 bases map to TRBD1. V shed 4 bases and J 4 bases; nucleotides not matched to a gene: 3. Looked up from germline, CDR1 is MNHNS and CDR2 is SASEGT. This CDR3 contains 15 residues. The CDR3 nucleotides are TGTGCCAGCAGTGGGGACAGGGGGGGGAATCAGCCCCAGCATTTT. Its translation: CASSGDRGGNQPQHF.

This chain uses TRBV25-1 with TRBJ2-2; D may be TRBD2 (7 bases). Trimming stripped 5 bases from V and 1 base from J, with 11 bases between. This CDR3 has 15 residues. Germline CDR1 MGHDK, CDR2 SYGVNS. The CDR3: CASSRGALNTGELFF. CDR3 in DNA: TGTGCCAGCAGTCGGGGGGCCCTGAACACCGGGGAGCTGTTTTTT.

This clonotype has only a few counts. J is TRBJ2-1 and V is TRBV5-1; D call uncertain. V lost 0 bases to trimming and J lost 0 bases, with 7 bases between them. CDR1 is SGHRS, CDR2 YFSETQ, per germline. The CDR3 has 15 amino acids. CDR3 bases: TGCGCCAGCAGCTTGGACAGTATCTCCTACAATGAGCAGTTCTTC. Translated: CASSLDSISYNEQFF.

CDR3 in DNA: TGTGCCATAGCGGGGTACGCAGATACGCAGTATTTT. It codes for CAIAGYADTQYF. The V and J genes are TRBV28 and TRBJ2-3, with 8 bases fitting TRBD2. In germline, CDR1 is MDHEN, CDR2 SYDVKM. The CDR3 is 12 residues long. The J segment lost 4 bases and the V segment lost 10 bases, leaving 4 bases of the junction unmatched. Full variable domain (outside the CDR3, taken from reference TRBV28 and TRBJ2-3): DVKVTQSSRYLVKRTGEKVFLECVQDMDHENMFWYRQDPGLGLRLIYFSYDVKMKEKGDIPEGYSVSREKKERFSLILESASTNQTSMYLCAIAGYADTQYFGPGTRLTVL.

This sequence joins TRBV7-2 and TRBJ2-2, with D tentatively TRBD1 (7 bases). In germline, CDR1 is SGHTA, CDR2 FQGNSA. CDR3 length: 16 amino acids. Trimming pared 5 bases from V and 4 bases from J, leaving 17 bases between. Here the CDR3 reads CASSPDRRGVTGELFF. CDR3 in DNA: TGTGCCAGCAGCCCGGACAGGAGGGGGGTCACCGGGGAGCTGTTTTTT.

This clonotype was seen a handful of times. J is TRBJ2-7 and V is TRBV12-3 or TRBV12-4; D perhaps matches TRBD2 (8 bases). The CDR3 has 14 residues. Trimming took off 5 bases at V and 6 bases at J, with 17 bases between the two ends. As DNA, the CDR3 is TGTGCCAGCAGTCTCCCCGGGAGGGGGCGCGAGCAGTACTTC. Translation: CASSLPGRGREQYF.

The DNA for the CDR3 is TGTGCCAGCAATCGACAGGGGTCGTATGGCTACACCTTC. This translates into CASNRQGSYGYTF. J is TRBJ1-2 and V is TRBV7-2; 8 bases are a match to TRBD1. Unmatched junction bases numbered 6, after V lost 7 bases and J lost 5 bases. Germline loops: CDR1 SGHTA, CDR2 FQGNSA. This CDR3 has 13 amino acids.

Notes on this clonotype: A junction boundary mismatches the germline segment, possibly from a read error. The CDR3 is CASGDYEQYF. CDR3 DNA sequence: TGTGCCAGCGGGGACTACGAGCAATACTTC. The chain recombines TRBV7-9 with TRBJ2-1, with TRBD2 matching 7 bases. There are 10 residues in the CDR3. Looked up from germline, CDR1 is SEHNR and CDR2 is FQNEAQ (reference sequence).

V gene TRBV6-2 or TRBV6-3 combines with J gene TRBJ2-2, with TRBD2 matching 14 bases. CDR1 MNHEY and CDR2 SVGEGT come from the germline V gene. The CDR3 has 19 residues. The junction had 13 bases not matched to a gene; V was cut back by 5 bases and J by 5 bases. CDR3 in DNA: TGTGCCAGCAGTCCGGGACAGAGGGGACTAGCGGGAGTTACCGGGGAGCTGTTTTTT. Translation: CASSPGQRGLAGVTGELFF.

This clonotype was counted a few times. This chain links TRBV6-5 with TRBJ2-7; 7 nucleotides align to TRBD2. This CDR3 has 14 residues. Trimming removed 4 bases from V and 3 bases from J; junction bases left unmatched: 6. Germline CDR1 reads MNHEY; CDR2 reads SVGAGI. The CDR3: CASSSDGGYYEQYF. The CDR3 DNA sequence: TGTGCCAGCAGTTCCGACGGGGGGTACTACGAGCAGTACTTC.

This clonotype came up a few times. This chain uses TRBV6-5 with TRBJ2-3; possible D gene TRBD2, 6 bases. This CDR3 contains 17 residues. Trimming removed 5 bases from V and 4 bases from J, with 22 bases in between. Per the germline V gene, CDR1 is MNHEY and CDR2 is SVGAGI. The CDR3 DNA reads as TGTGCCAGCAGTCGCCGCTACACGCGACTAGTTCCAGATACGCAGTATTTT. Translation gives CASSRRYTRLVPDTQYF.

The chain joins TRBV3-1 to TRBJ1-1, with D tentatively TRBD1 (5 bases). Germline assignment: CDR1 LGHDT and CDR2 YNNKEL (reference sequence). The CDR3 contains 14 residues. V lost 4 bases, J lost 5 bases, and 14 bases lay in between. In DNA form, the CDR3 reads TGTGCCAGCAGCCTCAGGGTTGACGATACTGAAGCTTTCTTT. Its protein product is CASSLRVDDTEAFF.

For the CDR3, the DNA is TGTGCCAGCATTCCGAGGGGGACACGATACAATGAGCAGTTCTTC. Its protein product is CASIPRGTRYNEQFF. This sequence joins TRBV28 and TRBJ2-1, with a possible D match to TRBD1 (6 bases). The germline CDR1 and CDR2 sequences are MDHEN and SYDVKM. The CDR3 covers 15 residues. Trimming cost V 7 bases and J 4 bases, with 17 bases left between them.

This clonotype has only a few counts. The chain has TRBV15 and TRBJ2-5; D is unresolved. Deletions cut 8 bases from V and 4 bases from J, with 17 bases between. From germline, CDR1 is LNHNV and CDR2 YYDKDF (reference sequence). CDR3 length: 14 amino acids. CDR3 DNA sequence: TGTGCCACCTCGGGCTCAGCTTTGGGAGAGACCCAGTACTTC. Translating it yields CATSGSALGETQYF.

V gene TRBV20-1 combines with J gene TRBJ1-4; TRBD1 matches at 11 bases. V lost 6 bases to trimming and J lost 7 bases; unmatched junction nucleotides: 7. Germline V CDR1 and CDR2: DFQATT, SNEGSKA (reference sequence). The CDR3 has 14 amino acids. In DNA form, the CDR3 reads TGCAGTGCCCCCTCGGGACAGGGGGTTGAAAAACTGTTTTTT. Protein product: CSAPSGQGVEKLFF.

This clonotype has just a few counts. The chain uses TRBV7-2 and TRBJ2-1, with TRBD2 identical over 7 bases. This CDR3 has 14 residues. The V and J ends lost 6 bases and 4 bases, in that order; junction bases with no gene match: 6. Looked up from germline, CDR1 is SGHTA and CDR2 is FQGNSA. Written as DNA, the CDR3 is TGTGCCAGCAGTCCGAATAGCGGGTACAATGAGCAGTTCTTC. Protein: CASSPNSGYNEQFF. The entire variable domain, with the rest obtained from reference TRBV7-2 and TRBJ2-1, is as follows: GAGVSQSPSNKVTEKGKDVELRCDPISGHTALYWYRQSLGQGLEFLIYFQGNSAPDKSGLPSDRFSAERTGGSVSTLTIQRTQQEDSAVYLCASSPNSGYNEQFFGPGTRLTVL.

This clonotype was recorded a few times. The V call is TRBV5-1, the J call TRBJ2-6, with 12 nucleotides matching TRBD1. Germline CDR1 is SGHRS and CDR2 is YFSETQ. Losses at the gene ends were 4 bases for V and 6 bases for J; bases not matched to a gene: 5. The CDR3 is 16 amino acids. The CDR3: CASSQSGQGAANVLTF. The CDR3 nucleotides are TGCGCCAGCAGCCAATCGGGACAGGGGGCGGCCAACGTCCTGACTTTC.

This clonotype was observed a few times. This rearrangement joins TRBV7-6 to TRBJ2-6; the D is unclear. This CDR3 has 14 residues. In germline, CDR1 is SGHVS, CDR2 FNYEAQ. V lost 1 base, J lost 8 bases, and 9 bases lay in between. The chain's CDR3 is CASSLEAGPNVLTF. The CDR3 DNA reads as TGTGCCAGCAGCTTAGAAGCAGGCCCCAACGTCCTGACTTTC.

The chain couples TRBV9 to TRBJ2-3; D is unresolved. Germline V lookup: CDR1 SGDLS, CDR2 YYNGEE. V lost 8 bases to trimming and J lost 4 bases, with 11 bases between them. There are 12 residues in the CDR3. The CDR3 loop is CASEGNSDTQYF. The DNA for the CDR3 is TGTGCCAGTGAAGGCAATTCAGATACGCAGTATTTT.

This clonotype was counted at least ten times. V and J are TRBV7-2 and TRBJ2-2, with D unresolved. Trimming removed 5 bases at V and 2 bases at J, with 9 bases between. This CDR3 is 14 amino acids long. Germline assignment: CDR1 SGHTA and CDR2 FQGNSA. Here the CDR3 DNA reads TGTGCCAGCAGCCCAGACTCCAACACCGGGGAGCTGTTTTTT. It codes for CASSPDSNTGELFF.

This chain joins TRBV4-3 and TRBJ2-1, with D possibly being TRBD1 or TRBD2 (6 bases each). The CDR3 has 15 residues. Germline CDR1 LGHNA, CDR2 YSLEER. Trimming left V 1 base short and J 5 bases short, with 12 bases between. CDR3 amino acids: CASSQGRGTHNEQFF. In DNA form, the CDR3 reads TGCGCCAGCAGCCAAGGCCGCGGGACACACAATGAGCAGTTCTTC.

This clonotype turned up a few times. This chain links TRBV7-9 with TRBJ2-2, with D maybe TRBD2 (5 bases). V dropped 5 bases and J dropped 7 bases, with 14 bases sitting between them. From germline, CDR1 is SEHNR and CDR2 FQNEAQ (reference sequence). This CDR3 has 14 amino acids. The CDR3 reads CASSLTSRVGELFF. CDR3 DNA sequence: TGTGCCAGCAGCCTTACCTCGCGGGTCGGGGAGCTGTTTTTT.

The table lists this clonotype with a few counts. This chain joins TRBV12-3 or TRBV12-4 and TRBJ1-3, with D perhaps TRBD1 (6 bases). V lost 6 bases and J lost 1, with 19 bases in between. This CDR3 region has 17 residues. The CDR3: CASREAGASRSGNTIYF. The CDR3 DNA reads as TGTGCCAGCAGGGAGGCGGGGGCCTCCAGGTCTGGAAACACCATATATTTT.

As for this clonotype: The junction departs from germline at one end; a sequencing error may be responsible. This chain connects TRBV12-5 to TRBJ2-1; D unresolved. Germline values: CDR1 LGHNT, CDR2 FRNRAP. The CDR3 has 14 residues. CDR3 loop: CASGTDRSYNEQLF. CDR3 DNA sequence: TGTGCTAGTGGTACGGACCGTTCCTACAATGAGCAGCTCTTC.

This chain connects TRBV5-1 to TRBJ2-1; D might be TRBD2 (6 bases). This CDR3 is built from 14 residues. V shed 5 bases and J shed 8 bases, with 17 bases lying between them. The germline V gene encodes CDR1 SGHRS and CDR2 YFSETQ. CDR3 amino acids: CASSSGLAPDEQFF. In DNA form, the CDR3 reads TGCGCCAGCAGTTCGGGACTGGCCCCTGATGAGCAGTTCTTC.

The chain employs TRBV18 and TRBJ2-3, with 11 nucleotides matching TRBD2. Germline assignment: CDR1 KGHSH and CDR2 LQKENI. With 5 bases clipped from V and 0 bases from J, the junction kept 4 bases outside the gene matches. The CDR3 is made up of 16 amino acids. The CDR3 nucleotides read TGTGCCAGCTCAGCGACTAGCGGGATGAGCACAGATACGCAGTATTTT. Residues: CASSATSGMSTDTQYF.

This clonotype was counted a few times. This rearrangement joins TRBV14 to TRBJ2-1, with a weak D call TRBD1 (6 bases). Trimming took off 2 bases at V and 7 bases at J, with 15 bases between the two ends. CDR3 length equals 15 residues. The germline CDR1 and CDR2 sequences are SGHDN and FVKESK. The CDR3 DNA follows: TGTGCCAGCAGCCAAATCTGGGGGCAACAAAATGAGCAGTTCTTC. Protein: CASSQIWGQQNEQFF.

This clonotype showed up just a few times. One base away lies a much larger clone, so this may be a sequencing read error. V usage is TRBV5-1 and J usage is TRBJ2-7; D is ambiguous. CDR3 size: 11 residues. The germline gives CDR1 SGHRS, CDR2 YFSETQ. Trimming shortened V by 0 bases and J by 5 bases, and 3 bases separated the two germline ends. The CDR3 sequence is CASSLDNEQYF. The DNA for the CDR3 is TGCGCCAGCAGCTTGGACAACGAGCAGTACTTC.